This T cell receptor beta chain was retrieved from a study of blood T cell repertoires in COVID-19. The overall study: Whether acute or convalescent, the COVID-19 samples came from the United States, Italy and Spain. T cells, B-cell-depleted T cells, or PBMCs provided the cDNA or gDNA that served as material.

Per the study methods: Reference gene primer amplification yielded estimated nucleated cell counts. Method: immunoSEQ multiplex PCR; TCRdb's copy keeps in-frame clones and lacks some. The V and J calls and clone size are taken from that table; D and trimming were inferred from the DNA. In the table there are 150,000 to 180,000 clones, 78% of which are singletons. Germline V lookup: CDR1 LGHNT, CDR2 FRNRAP. The V end was cut by 5 bases, the J end by 0 bases, with 8 bases between. There are 15 residues in the CDR3. The sequence was obtained from a man aged 80 or over with acute or convalescent COVID-19. Specimen: peripheral blood. The gene calls are TRBV12-5 and TRBJ1-6, with D unresolved. As DNA, the CDR3 is TGTGCTAGTGGTCCTCGGTGCTCCTATAATTCACCCCTCCACTTT. It codes for CASGPRCSYNSPLHF.